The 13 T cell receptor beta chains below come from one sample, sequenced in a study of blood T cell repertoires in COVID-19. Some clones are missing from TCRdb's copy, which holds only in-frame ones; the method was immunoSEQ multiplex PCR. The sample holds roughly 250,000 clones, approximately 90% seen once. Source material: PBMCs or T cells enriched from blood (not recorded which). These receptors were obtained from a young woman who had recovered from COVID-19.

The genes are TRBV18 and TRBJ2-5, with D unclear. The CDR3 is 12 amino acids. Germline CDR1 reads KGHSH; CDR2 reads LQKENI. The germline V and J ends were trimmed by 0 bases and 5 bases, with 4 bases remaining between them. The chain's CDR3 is CASSPPRETQYF. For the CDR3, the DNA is TGTGCCAGCTCACCACCACGGGAGACCCAGTACTTC.

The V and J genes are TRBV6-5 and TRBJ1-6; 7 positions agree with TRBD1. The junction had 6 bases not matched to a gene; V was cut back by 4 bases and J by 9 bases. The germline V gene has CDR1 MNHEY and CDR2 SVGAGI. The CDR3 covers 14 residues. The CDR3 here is CASSSQGEVSPLHF. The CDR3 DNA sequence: TGTGCCAGCAGTTCTCAGGGGGAAGTTTCACCCCTCCACTTT.

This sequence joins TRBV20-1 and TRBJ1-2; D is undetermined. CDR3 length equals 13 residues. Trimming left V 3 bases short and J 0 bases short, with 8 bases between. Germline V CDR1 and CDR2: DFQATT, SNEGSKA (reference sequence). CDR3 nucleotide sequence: TGCAGTGCTAGTAAGCAAGCTAACTATGGCTACACCTTC. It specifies CSASKQANYGYTF.

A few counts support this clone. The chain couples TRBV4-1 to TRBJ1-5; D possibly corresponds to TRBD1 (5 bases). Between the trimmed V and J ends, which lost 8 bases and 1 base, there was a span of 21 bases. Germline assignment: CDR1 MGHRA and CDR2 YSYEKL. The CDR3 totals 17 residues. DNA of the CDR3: TGCGCCAGCGGGGCCCTCGGGTTCCACCTAAGCAATCAGCCCCAGCATTTT. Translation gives CASGALGFHLSNQPQHF.

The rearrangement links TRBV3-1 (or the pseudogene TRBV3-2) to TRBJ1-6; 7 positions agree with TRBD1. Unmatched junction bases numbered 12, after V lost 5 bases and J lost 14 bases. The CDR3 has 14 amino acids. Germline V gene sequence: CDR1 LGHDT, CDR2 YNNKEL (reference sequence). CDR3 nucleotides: TGTGCCAGCAGCGACCGGGACAGATTTACAACCCTCCACTTT. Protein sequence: CASSDRDRFTTLHF.

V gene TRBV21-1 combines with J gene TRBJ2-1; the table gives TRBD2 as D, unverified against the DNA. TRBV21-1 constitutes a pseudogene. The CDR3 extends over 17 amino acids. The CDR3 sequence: CASSKEGRGVSYNEQFF. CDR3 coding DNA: TGTGCCAGCAGCAAAGAGGGTCGGGGGGTGTCCTACAATGAGCAGTTCTTC.

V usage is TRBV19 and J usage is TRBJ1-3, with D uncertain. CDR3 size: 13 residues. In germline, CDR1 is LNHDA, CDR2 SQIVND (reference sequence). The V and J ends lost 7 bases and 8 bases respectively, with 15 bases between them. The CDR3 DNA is TGTGCCAGTATGTCGCGGTCATCGGACACCATATATTTT. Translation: CASMSRSSDTIYF.

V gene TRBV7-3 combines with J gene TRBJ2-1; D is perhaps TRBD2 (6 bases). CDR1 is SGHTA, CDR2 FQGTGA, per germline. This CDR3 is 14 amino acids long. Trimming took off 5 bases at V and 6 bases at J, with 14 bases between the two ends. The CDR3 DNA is TGTGCCAGCAGCATCCCACTAGCACGCAATGAGCAGTTCTTC. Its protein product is CASSIPLARNEQFF. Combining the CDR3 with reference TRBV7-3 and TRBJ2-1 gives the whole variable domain GAGVSQTPSNKVTEKGKYVELRCDPISGHTALYWYRQSLGQGPEFLIYFQGTGAADDSGLPNDRFFAVRPEGSVSTLKIQRTERGDSAVYLCASSIPLARNEQFFGPGTRLTVL.

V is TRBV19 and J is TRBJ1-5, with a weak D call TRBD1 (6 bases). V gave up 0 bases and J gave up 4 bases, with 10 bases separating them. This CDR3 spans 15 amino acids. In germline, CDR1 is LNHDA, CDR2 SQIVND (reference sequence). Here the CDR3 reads CASSIDAGQNQPQHF. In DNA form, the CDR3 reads TGTGCCAGTAGTATAGATGCTGGACAGAATCAGCCCCAGCATTTT.

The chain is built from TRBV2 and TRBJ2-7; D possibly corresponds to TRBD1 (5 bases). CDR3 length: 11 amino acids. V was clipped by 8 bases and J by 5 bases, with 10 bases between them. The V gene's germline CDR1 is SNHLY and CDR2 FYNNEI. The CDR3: CASGALDEQYF. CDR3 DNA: TGTGCCAGCGGGGCTTTGGACGAGCAGTACTTC.

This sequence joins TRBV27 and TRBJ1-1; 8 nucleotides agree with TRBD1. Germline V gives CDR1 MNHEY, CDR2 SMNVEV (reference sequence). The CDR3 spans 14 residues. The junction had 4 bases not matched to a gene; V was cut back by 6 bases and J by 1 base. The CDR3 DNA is TGTGCCAGCAGGAGGGGACAGGAGAACACTGAAGCTTTCTTT. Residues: CASRRGQENTEAFF.

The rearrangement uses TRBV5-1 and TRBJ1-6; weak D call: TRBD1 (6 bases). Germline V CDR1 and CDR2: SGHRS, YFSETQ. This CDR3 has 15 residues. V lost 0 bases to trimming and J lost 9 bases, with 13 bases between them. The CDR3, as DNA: TGCGCCAGCAGCTTGGCAGGGGTGGGTCGTTCACCCCTCCACTTT. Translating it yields CASSLAGVGRSPLHF. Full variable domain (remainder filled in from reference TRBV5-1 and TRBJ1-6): KAGVTQTPRYLIKTRGQQVTLSCSPISGHRSVSWYQQTPGQGLQFLFEYFSETQRNKGNFPGRFSGRQFSNSRSEMNVSTLELGDSALYLCASSLAGVGRSPLHFGNGTRLTVT.

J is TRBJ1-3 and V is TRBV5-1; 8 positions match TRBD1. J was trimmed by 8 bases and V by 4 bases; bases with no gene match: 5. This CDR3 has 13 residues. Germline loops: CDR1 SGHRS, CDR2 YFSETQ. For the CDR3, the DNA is TGCGCCAGCAGCGACGACAGGGGAGACACCATATATTTT. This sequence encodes CASSDDRGDTIYF.